This T cell receptor beta chain was identified during a study of blood T cell repertoires in COVID-19. Study context: Samples of COVID-19 (acute and convalescent) were obtained from the United States, Italy and Spain.

Libraries were prepared by immunoSEQ multiplex PCR; TCRdb keeps only in-frame clonotypes and omits some of them. The sample holds about 88,000 clones; around 90% are singletons and the top ten take roughly 15%. Germline assignment: CDR1 MNHEY and CDR2 SMNVEV (reference sequence). Trimming removed 8 bases at V and 3 bases at J, with 14 bases between. The CDR3 spans 13 residues. The receptor comes from a male donor with acute or convalescent COVID-19. Sequenced sample: peripheral blood. The chain joins TRBV27 to TRBJ2-7; a weak D match, TRBD1 (6 bases). This chain's CDR3 is CASFDRTGYEQYF. CDR3 DNA sequence: TGTGCCAGCTTCGACAGGACCGGCTACGAGCAGTACTTC.